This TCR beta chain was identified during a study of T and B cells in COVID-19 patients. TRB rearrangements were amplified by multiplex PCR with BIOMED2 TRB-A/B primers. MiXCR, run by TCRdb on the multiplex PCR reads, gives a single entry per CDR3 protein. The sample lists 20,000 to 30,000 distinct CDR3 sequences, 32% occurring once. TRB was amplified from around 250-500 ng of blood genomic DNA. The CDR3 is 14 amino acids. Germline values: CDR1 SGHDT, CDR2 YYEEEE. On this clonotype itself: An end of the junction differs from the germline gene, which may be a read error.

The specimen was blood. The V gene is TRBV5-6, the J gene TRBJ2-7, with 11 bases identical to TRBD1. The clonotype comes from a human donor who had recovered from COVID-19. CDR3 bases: TGCGCCAGCGCCGGGACAGGGGGTGACTACGAGCAGTACTTC. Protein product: CASAGTGGDYEQYF.